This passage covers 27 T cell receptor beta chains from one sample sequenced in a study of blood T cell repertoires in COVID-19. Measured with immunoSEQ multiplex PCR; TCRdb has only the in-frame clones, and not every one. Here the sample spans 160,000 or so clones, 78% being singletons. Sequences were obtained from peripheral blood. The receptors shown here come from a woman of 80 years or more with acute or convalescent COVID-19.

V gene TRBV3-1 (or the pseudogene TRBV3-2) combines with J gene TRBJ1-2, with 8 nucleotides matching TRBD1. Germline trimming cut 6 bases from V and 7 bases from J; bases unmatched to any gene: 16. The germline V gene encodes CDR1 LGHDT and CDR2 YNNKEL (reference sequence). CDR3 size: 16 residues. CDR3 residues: CASSRQGAQMFFGYTF. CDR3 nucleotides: TGTGCCAGCAGTCGTCAGGGGGCGCAGATGTTCTTTGGCTACACCTTC.

CDR3 sequence (DNA): TGTGCCAGCAGCTTTACGGCCGGACAGGGGGACTCCACCTTC. This codes for CASSFTAGQGDSTF. The rearrangement uses TRBV7-9 and TRBJ1-2; 10 bases fit TRBD1. The V segment lost 3 bases and the J segment 13 bases; nucleotides outside the gene matches: 11. Germline CDR1 and CDR2: SEHNR and FQNEAQ (reference sequence). The CDR3 is 14 residues long.

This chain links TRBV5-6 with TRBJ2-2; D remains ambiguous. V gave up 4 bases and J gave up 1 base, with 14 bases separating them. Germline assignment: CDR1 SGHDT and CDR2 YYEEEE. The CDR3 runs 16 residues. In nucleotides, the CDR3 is TGTGCCAGCAGCGGCACATACGTCCTGAACACCGGGGAGCTGTTTTTT. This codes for CASSGTYVLNTGELFF.

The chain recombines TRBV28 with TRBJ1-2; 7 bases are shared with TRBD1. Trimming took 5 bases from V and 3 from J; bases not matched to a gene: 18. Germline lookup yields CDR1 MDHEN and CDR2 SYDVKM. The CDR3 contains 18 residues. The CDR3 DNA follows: TGTGCCAGCAGTCCCCTTATCCCCACAGGGGAGGAGGACTATGGCTACACCTTC. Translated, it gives CASSPLIPTGEEDYGYTF.

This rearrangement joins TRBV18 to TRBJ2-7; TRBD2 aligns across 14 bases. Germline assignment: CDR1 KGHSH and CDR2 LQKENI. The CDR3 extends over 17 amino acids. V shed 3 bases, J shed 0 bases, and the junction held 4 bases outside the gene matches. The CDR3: CASSPGLAGGLSYEQYF. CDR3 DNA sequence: TGTGCCAGCTCACCCGGACTAGCGGGGGGTCTCTCCTACGAGCAGTACTTC.

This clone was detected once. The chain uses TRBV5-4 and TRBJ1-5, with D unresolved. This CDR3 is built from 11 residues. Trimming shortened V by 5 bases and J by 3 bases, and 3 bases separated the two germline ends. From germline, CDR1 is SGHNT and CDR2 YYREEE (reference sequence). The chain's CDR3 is CASRANQPQHF. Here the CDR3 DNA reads TGTGCCAGCAGAGCCAATCAGCCCCAGCATTTT. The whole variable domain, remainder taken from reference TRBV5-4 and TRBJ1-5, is ETGVTQSPTHLIKTRGQQVTLRCSSQSGHNTVSWYQQALGQGPQFIFQYYREEENGRGNFPPRFSGLQFPNYSSELNVNALELDDSALYLCASRANQPQHFGDGTRLSIL.

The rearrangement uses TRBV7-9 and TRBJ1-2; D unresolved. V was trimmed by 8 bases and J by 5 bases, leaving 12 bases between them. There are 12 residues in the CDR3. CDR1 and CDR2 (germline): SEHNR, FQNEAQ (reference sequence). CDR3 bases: TGTGCCAGCGCGGGCCGACTTTATGGCTACACCTTC. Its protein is CASAGRLYGYTF.

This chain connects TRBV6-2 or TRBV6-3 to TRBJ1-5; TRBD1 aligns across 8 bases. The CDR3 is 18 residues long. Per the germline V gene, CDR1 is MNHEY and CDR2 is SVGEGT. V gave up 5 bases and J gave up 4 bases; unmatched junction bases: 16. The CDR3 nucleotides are TGTGCCAGCAGTCAGAGAGGCACAGGGGGATTGGGAAATCAGCCCCAGCATTTT. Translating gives CASSQRGTGGLGNQPQHF.

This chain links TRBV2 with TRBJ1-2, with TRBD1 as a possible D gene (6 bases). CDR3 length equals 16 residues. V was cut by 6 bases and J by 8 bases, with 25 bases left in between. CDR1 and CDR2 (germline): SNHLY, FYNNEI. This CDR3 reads CASRIQGTIALGGYTF. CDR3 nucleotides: TGTGCCAGCAGGATACAGGGAACCATAGCCCTAGGGGGCTACACCTTC.

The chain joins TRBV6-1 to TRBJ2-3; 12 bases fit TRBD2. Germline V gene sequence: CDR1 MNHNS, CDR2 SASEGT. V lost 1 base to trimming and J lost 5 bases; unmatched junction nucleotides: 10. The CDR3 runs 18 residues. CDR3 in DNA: TGTGCCAGCAGTGAAGGTGCCTCTAGCGGGGGGGGCGTAGATACGCAGTATTTT. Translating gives CASSEGASSGGGVDTQYF.

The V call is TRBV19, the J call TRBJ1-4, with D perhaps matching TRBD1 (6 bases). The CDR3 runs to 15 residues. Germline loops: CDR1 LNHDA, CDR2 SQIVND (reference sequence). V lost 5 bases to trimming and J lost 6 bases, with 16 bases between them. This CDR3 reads CASSLWTDLDEKLFF. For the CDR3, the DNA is TGTGCCAGTAGTCTATGGACAGACTTGGATGAAAAACTGTTTTTT. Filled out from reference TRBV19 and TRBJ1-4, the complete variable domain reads DGGITQSPKYLFRKEGQNVTLSCEQNLNHDAMYWYRQDPGQGLRLIYYSQIVNDFQKGDIAEGYSVSREKKESFPLTVTSAQKNPTAFYLCASSLWTDLDEKLFFGSGTQLSVL.

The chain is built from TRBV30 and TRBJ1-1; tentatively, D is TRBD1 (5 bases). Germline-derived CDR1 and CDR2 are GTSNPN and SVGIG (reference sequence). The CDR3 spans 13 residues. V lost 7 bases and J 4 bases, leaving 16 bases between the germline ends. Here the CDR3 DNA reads TGTGCCTCGAGGGGCGTTCTAAGCACTGAAGCTTTCTTT. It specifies CASRGVLSTEAFF.

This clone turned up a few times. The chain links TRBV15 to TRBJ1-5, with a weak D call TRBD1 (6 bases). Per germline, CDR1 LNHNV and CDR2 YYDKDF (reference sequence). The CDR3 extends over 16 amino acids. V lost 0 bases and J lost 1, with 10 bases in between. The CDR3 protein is CATSRDLRGSNQPQHF. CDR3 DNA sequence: TGTGCCACCAGCAGAGACCTCAGGGGAAGCAATCAGCCCCAGCATTTT.

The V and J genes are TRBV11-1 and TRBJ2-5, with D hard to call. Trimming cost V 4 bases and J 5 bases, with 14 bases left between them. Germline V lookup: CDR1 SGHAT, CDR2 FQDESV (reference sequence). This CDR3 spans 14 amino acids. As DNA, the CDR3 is TGTGCCAGCAGCTCCCGTTTCAGGTCGGAGACCCAGTACTTC. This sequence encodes CASSSRFRSETQYF.

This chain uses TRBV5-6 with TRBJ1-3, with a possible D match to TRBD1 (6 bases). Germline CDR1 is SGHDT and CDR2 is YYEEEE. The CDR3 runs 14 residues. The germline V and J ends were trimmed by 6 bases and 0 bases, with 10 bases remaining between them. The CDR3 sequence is CASTRDTSGNTIYF. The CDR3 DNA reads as TGTGCCAGCACCCGGGACACCTCTGGAAACACCATATATTTT.

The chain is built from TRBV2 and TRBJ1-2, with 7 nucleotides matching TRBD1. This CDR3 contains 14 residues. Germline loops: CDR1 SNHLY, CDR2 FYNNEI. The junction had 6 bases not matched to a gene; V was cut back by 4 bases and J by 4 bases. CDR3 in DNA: TGTGCCAGCAGTGTGGAGGGGGCGGGCTATGGCTACACCTTC. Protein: CASSVEGAGYGYTF.

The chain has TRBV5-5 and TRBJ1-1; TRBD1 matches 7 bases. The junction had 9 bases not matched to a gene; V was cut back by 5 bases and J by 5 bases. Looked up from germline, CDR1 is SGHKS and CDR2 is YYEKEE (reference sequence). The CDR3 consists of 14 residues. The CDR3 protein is CASSHRGQLTEAFF. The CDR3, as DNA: TGTGCCAGCAGTCACAGGGGACAGCTTACTGAAGCTTTCTTT. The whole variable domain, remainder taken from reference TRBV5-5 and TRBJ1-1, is DAGVTQSPTHLIKTRGQQVTLRCSPISGHKSVSWYQQVLGQGPQFIFQYYEKEERGRGNFPDRFSARQFPNYSSELNVNALLLGDSALYLCASSHRGQLTEAFFGQGTRLTVV.

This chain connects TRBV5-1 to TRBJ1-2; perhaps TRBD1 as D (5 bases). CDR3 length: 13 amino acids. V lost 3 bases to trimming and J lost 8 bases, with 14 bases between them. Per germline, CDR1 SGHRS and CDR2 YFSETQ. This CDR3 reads CASSSGQGRGYTF. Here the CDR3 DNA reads TGCGCCAGCAGCTCCGGACAAGGACGAGGCTACACCTTC.

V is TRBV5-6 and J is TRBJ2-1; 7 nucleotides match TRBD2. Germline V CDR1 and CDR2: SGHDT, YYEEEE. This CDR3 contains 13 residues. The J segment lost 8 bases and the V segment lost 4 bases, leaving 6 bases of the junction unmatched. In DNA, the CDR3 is TGTGCCAGCAGCCGCCGGGGGGTGGATGAGCAGTTCTTC. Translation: CASSRRGVDEQFF.

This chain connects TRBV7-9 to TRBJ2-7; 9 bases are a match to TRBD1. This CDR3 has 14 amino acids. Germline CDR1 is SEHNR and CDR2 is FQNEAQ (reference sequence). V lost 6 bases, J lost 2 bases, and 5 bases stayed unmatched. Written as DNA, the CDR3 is TGTGCCAGCAGTGGGACAGGGATTACCTACGAGCAGTACTTC. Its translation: CASSGTGITYEQYF.

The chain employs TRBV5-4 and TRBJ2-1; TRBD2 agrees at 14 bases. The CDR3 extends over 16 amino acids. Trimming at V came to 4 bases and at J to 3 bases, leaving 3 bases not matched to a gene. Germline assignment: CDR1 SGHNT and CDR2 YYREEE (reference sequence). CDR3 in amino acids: CASSTGTSGGYNEQFF. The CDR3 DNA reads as TGTGCCAGCAGCACAGGGACTAGCGGGGGCTACAATGAGCAGTTCTTC.

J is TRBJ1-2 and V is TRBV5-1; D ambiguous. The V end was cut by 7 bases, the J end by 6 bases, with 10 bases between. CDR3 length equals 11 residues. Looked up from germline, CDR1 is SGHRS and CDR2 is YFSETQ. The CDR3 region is CASSENNGYTF. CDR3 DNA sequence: TGCGCCAGCTCAGAAAATAATGGCTACACCTTC.

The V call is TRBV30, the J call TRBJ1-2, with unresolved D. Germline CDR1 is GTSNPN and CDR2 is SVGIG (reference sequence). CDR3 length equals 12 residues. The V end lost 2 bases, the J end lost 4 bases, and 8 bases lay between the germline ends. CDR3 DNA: TGTGCCTGGAGTTCACAGTCCTATGGCTACACCTTC. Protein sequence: CAWSSQSYGYTF.

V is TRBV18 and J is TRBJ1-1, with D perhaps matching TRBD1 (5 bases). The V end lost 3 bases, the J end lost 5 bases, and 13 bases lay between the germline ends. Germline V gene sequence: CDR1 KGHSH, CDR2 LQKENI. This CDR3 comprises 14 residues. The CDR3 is CASSPRETETEAFF. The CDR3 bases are TGTGCCAGCTCACCGCGGGAGACAGAAACTGAAGCTTTCTTT.

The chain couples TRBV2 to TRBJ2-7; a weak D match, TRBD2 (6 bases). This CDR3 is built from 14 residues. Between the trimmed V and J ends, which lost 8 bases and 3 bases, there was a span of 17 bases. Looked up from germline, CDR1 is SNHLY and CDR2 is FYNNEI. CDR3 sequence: CASSYSGGVYEQYF. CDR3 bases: TGTGCCAGCTCATATTCAGGCGGGGTCTACGAGCAGTACTTC.

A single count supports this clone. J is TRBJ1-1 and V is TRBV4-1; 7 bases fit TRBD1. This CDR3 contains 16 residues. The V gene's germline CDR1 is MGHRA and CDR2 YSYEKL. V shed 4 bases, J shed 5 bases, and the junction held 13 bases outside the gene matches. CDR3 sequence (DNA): TGCGCCAGCAGCCCCGGACAGGACCAGCCGTGGACTGAAGCTTTCTTT. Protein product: CASSPGQDQPWTEAFF.

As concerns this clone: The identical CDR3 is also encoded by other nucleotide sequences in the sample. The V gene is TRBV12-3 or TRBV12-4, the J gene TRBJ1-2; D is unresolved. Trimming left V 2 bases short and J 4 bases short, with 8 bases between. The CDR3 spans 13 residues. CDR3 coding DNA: TGTGCCAGCAGTTTAACGGGAAGCTATGGCTACACCTTC. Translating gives CASSLTGSYGYTF.